This T cell receptor beta chain was found in a study of T cell responses to AZD1222 COVID-19 vaccine. Using immunoSEQ multiplex PCR, the repertoire was profiled, and TCRdb retains in-frame clones only, with some absent. In the table there are tens of thousands of clones, about 78% of which are singletons. Germline loops: CDR1 GTSNPN, CDR2 SVGIG (reference sequence). The CDR3 runs 13 residues. J gave up 5 bases and V 3 bases, and 2 bases lay outside the gene matches. As for this clone: Other DNA sequences within the sample encode an identical CDR3.

The receptor was derived from an adult who received the AZD1222 COVID-19 vaccine. The sample was peripheral blood, taken 28 days after the second AZD1222 dose. The rearrangement links TRBV30 to TRBJ1-5; 9 nucleotides match TRBD1. This CDR3 is CAWSTGGDQPQHF. DNA for the CDR3: TGTGCCTGGAGCACAGGGGGCGATCAGCCCCAGCATTTT.